This is a list of T cell receptor beta chains from one sample in a study of regulatory T cells in long-lasting Graves disease. TCRdb re-analysed the multiplex PCR reads in MiXCR, keeping a single row per CDR3 protein. Here the sample spans fewer than 650,000 distinct CDR3 sequences, roughly 16% being singletons. The same sample was also used in a study of T cells in Graves' hyperthyroidism and ophthalmopathy.

Sequencing was performed on peripheral blood mononuclear cells (PBMCs), taken at new diagnosis, from a patient treated with antithyroid drugs. These receptors all stem from a man younger than 30 with Graves disease. CDR3s include the opening cysteine and the closing phenylalanine or tryptophan. A D gene is named only where the DNA matches it firmly. The size entry is marked missing in some rows and otherwise reads once, few, many or a size class.

TRBD1	few	TRBV5-1	TRBJ2-3	14	TGCGCCAGCAGCACGGGGACAGGGATAGATACGCAGTATTTT	CASSTGTGIDTQYF
TRBD1	many	TRBV11-2	TRBJ2-1	15	TGTGCCAGCAGCTCGGGACAGAGATCCTACAATGAGCAGTTCTTC	CASSSGQRSYNEQFF
TRBD1	few	TRBV11-2	TRBJ2-5	16	TGTGCCACTGGACCATGGACAGGGGGTCCGGGTGAGACCCAGTACTTC	CATGPWTGGPGETQYF
TRBD1	-	TRBV13	TRBJ2-7	16	TGTGCCAGCAGCTTCCCGGTAATGACAGGGGTGGGCGAGCAGTACTTC	CASSFPVMTGVGEQYF
-	-	TRBV19	TRBJ1-1	15	TGTGCCAGTAGTAACGGAGGCAGACCGAACACTGAAGCTTTCTTT	CASSNGGRPNTEAFF
-	many	TRBV4-1	TRBJ1-2	13	TGCGCCAGCAGCCACGCGGACACCTATGGCTACACCTTC	CASSHADTYGYTF
-	many	TRBV11-2	TRBJ1-2	17	TGTGCCAGCAGCTATGAGGGGGGACGGGGCCTAGACTATGGCTACACCTTC	CASSYEGGRGLDYGYTF
TRBD1	many	TRBV6-1	TRBJ2-7	12	TGTGCCAGCCGGGACAGCAACTACGAGCAGTACTTC	CASRDSNYEQYF
-	few	TRBV5-1	TRBJ1-5	15	TGCGCCAGCAGCTTTGAAGGTCTGGTCAATCAGCCCCAGCATTTT	CASSFEGLVNQPQHF
-	many	TRBV6-1	TRBJ2-7	14	TGTGCCAGCAGTGAAAGGGTCGCAACCTACGAGCAGTACTTC	CASSERVATYEQYF
-	-	TRBV5-4	TRBJ1-4	15	TGTGCCAGCAGCTTGGGCGGACGAAATAATGAAAAACTGTTTTTT	CASSLGGRNNEKLFF
TRBD1	-	TRBV9	TRBJ1-2	16	TGTGCCAGCAGCGATGGTCGGACAGGGGGTAAATATGGCTACACCTTC	CASSDGRTGGKYGYTF
TRBD1	few	TRBV5-1	TRBJ1-4	14	TGCGCCAGCAGCTTCGGGACAGGGTATGAAAAACTGTTTTTT	CASSFGTGYEKLFF
-	few	TRBV20-1	TRBJ2-1	13	TGCAGTGCTTTTAGGGGGAGGGCCAACGAGCAGTTCTTC	CSAFRGRANEQFF
TRBD1	many	TRBV5-1	TRBJ2-1	15	TGTGCCAGCAGCTTAGAGGGGGCTTCCTACAATGAGCAGTTCTTC	CASSLEGASYNEQFF